These 30 T cell receptor beta chains originate from one sample sequenced in a study of cytomegalovirus exposure and HLA in healthy donors. The PCR was carried out with 60 Vbeta primers and 13 Jbeta primers. The repertoire was sequenced with immunoSEQ multiplex PCR; TCRdb's copy has only in-frame clones and lacks some. The sample has about 170,000 clones, about 85% seen once. The sequenced sample was PBMCs. The receptors here all came from a boy aged 2 to 10 in good health and CMV-seronegative.

Note on this clone: This same CDR3 is encoded by further DNA sequences in the sample. The chain links TRBV6-5 to TRBJ2-2, with a weak D call TRBD2 (6 bases). The CDR3 runs 16 residues. V lost 0 bases to trimming and J lost 4 bases, with 12 bases between them. From germline, CDR1 is MNHEY and CDR2 SVGAGI. The CDR3 region is CASSYSPRRGTGELFF. The CDR3 region has the DNA TGTGCCAGCAGTTACTCCCCCCGGAGGGGCACCGGGGAGCTGTTTTTT.

There are a few counts of this clone. V usage is TRBV18 and J usage is TRBJ2-3, with TRBD2 matching 7 bases. The V gene end was trimmed by 2 bases and the J gene end by 3 bases; junction bases not matched to a gene: 5. The CDR3 consists of 15 residues. Germline V gene data show CDR1 as KGHSH and CDR2 as LQKENI. CDR3 DNA sequence: TGTGCCAGCTCACCAACGGGGGGACCTACAGATACGCAGTATTTT. Translation: CASSPTGGPTDTQYF.

The chain has TRBV11-2 and TRBJ2-7, with D maybe TRBD2 (5 bases). The length of the CDR3 is 14 residues. CDR1 SGHAT and CDR2 FQNNGV come from the germline V gene. The V gene lost 2 bases and the J gene lost 3 bases, with 11 bases spanning the gap. The CDR3 nucleotides are TGTGCCAGCAGCTTATGGGAACGGGACTACGAGCAGTACTTC. The encoded protein is CASSLWERDYEQYF.

This sequence joins TRBV28 and TRBJ2-3; 8 bases fit TRBD1. This CDR3 contains 14 residues. From germline, CDR1 is MDHEN and CDR2 SYDVKM. V was pared by 1 base and J by 5 bases, with 2 bases of the junction left unmatched. The CDR3 DNA follows: TGTGCCAGCAGTTTATCTACAGGGGGAGATACGCAGTATTTT. Amino acids: CASSLSTGGDTQYF.

The gene calls are TRBV28 and TRBJ1-1; TRBD1 agrees at 9 bases. This CDR3 is built from 14 residues. V lost 6 bases to trimming and J lost 5 bases; unmatched junction nucleotides: 7. Per germline, CDR1 MDHEN and CDR2 SYDVKM. For the CDR3, the DNA is TGTGCCAGCAGAAATCCGGGACAGGGTACTGAAGCTTTCTTT. As protein: CASRNPGQGTEAFF. The full variable domain, rest sourced from reference TRBV28 and TRBJ1-1, is DVKVTQSSRYLVKRTGEKVFLECVQDMDHENMFWYRQDPGLGLRLIYFSYDVKMKEKGDIPEGYSVSREKKERFSLILESASTNQTSMYLCASRNPGQGTEAFFGQGTRLTVV.

The chain joins TRBV6-5 to TRBJ2-3; D is possibly TRBD2 (6 bases). The germline V gene encodes CDR1 MNHEY and CDR2 SVGAGI. Trimming left V 5 bases short and J 3 bases short, with 12 bases between. The CDR3 covers 14 residues. The CDR3, as DNA: TGTGCCAGCAGTGAAATCCGGGGGACAGATACGCAGTATTTT. Encoded protein: CASSEIRGTDTQYF.

The V gene is TRBV7-9, the J gene TRBJ2-1, with 7 bases matching TRBD2. V was pared by 1 base and J by 9 bases, with 9 bases of the junction left unmatched. The CDR3 spans 15 residues. Germline V CDR1 and CDR2: SEHNR, FQNEAQ (reference sequence). DNA for the CDR3: TGTGCCAGCAGCTTAGGTGGCGGGAGAACGGGTGAGCAGTTCTTC. It yields the protein CASSLGGGRTGEQFF. Full variable domain (rest looked up from reference TRBV7-9 and TRBJ2-1): DTGVSQNPRHKITKRGQNVTFRCDPISEHNRLYWYRQTLGQGPEFLTYFQNEAQLEKSRLLSDRFSAERPKGSFSTLEIQRTEQGDSAMYLCASSLGGGRTGEQFFGPGTRLTVL.

V gene TRBV6-1 combines with J gene TRBJ1-4, with D possibly TRBD1 on 5 matching bases. CDR3 size: 14 residues. Germline CDR1 MNHNS, CDR2 SASEGT. Between the trimmed V and J ends, which lost 6 bases and 8 bases, there was a span of 16 bases. The CDR3 protein is CASRGAPYREKLFF. The CDR3 DNA reads as TGTGCCAGCAGAGGGGCCCCATATCGAGAAAAACTGTTTTTT.

The CDR3 region has the DNA TGCGCCAGCAGCTCGTTCGAGGGTGGCTACACCTTC. It is translated as CASSSFEGGYTF. The J gene is TRBJ1-2, the V gene TRBV5-1; D is unclear. V lost 3 bases to trimming and J lost 7 bases, with 10 bases between them. The CDR3 sequence is 12 residues long. The germline gives CDR1 SGHRS, CDR2 YFSETQ.

The chain uses TRBV7-9 and TRBJ2-7, with TRBD2 matching over 9 bases. The CDR3 sequence is 14 residues long. V shed 0 bases, J shed 7 bases, and the junction held 4 bases outside the gene matches. Germline V gene lookup returns CDR1 SEHNR and CDR2 FQNEAQ (reference sequence). CDR3 loop: CASSLAREGEEQYF. As DNA, the CDR3 is TGTGCCAGCAGCTTAGCGCGGGAGGGGGAAGAGCAGTACTTC. The full variable domain, completed using reference TRBV7-9 and TRBJ2-7, is DTGVSQNPRHKITKRGQNVTFRCDPISEHNRLYWYRQTLGQGPEFLTYFQNEAQLEKSRLLSDRFSAERPKGSFSTLEIQRTEQGDSAMYLCASSLAREGEEQYFGPGTRLTVT.

This chain connects TRBV19 to TRBJ2-5; 11 bases fit TRBD1. Germline CDR1 is LNHDA and CDR2 is SQIVND (reference sequence). V shed 9 bases, J shed 5 bases, and the junction held 8 bases outside the gene matches. This CDR3 spans 14 amino acids. The CDR3 region is CASLGTGGRETQYF. In DNA, the CDR3 is TGTGCCAGCCTAGGGACAGGGGGAAGGGAGACCCAGTACTTC.

The chain recombines TRBV7-6 with TRBJ2-1; the D gene is possibly TRBD2 (5 bases). V lost 5 bases and J lost 6, with 20 bases in between. Germline V gene data show CDR1 as SGHVS and CDR2 as FNYEAQ. This CDR3 region has 16 residues. CDR3 protein: CASSDPLRDSGNEQFF. In nucleotides, the CDR3 is TGTGCCAGCAGCGACCCCCTACGGGATTCCGGCAATGAGCAGTTCTTC.

This clone was picked up one time. The chain combines TRBV7-3 with TRBJ2-7; 12 nucleotides match TRBD2. This CDR3 has 17 residues. The V segment lost 4 bases and the J segment 1 base; nucleotides outside the gene matches: 8. CDR1 and CDR2 (germline): SGHTA, FQGTGA. The CDR3 loop is CASSSPELAGGSYEQYF. CDR3 sequence (DNA): TGTGCCAGCAGCTCTCCCGAACTAGCGGGGGGATCCTACGAGCAGTACTTC. The full variable domain, completed using reference TRBV7-3 and TRBJ2-7, is GAGVSQTPSNKVTEKGKYVELRCDPISGHTALYWYRQSLGQGPEFLIYFQGTGAADDSGLPNDRFFAVRPEGSVSTLKIQRTERGDSAVYLCASSSPELAGGSYEQYFGPGTRLTVT.

The chain recombines TRBV28 with TRBJ2-3; 8 bases are a match to TRBD2. Losses at the gene ends were 5 bases for V and 3 bases for J; bases not matched to a gene: 13. This CDR3 spans 17 amino acids. Per the germline V gene, CDR1 is MDHEN and CDR2 is SYDVKM. The chain's CDR3 is CASSPAHSGMATDTQYF. The CDR3 region has the DNA TGTGCCAGCAGTCCTGCTCATAGCGGGATGGCGACAGATACGCAGTATTTT. Looking up the rest from reference TRBV28 and TRBJ2-3 gives the full variable domain: DVKVTQSSRYLVKRTGEKVFLECVQDMDHENMFWYRQDPGLGLRLIYFSYDVKMKEKGDIPEGYSVSREKKERFSLILESASTNQTSMYLCASSPAHSGMATDTQYFGPGTRLTVL.

V usage is TRBV28 and J usage is TRBJ2-7, with 9 bases lining up with TRBD1. The CDR3 is 15 residues long. V shed 6 bases, J shed 2 bases, and the junction held 8 bases outside the gene matches. In germline, CDR1 is MDHEN, CDR2 SYDVKM. CDR3 sequence reads: CASSQGQGRTYEQYF. The CDR3 DNA is TGTGCCAGCAGCCAAGGACAGGGGCGAACCTACGAGCAGTACTTC.

The rearrangement uses TRBV18 and TRBJ2-1; D gene ambiguous. Germline CDR1 is KGHSH and CDR2 is LQKENI. V was clipped by 6 bases and J by 5 bases, with 23 bases between them. The CDR3 sequence is 17 residues long. DNA of the CDR3: TGTGCCAGCTCGCCTAGATTCGAGTATCCATTCCACAATGAGCAGTTCTTC. Translating gives CASSPRFEYPFHNEQFF.

The chain links TRBV6-1 to TRBJ2-2, with 8 positions matching TRBD1. Germline CDR1 reads MNHNS; CDR2 reads SASEGT. This CDR3 spans 12 amino acids. V shed 6 bases and J 8 bases; nucleotides not matched to a gene: 2. The CDR3 DNA is TGTGCCAGCAGCCAGGGGGCGGGGGAGCTGTTTTTT. Encoded protein: CASSQGAGELFF.

The rearrangement joins TRBV30 to TRBJ1-5; D ambiguous. V shed 4 bases and J shed 9 bases, with 16 bases lying between them. From germline, CDR1 is GTSNPN and CDR2 SVGIG (reference sequence). CDR3 length: 13 amino acids. The CDR3 loop is CAWKRGKDWPQHF. CDR3 nucleotides: TGTGCCTGGAAGCGCGGGAAAGACTGGCCCCAGCATTTT.

This chain links TRBV6-6 with TRBJ1-5, with 10 bases identical to TRBD1. CDR1 MNHNY and CDR2 SVGAGI come from the germline V gene (reference sequence). Germline trimming cut 2 bases from V and 6 bases from J; bases unmatched to any gene: 4. The CDR3 loop spans 15 amino acids. The CDR3 bases are TGTGCCAGCAGTTACGGACAGGGGGTTTCTCAGCCCCAGCATTTT. Protein product: CASSYGQGVSQPQHF.

The rearrangement links TRBV5-6 to TRBJ2-3, with D possibly TRBD2 on 6 matching bases. Trimming took off 0 bases at V and 4 bases at J, with 15 bases between the two ends. This CDR3 has 16 residues. Germline CDR1 and CDR2: SGHDT and YYEEEE. The CDR3 spells CASSLGSSGLADTQYF. Written as DNA, the CDR3 is TGTGCCAGCAGCTTGGGAAGTAGCGGATTAGCAGATACGCAGTATTTT.

The rearrangement uses TRBV5-1 and TRBJ2-7, with 9 bases matching TRBD1. With 5 bases clipped from V and 7 bases from J, the junction kept 7 bases outside the gene matches. This CDR3 comprises 13 residues. The V gene's germline CDR1 is SGHRS and CDR2 YFSETQ. The CDR3, as DNA: TGCGCCAGCAGACAGGGGGCGCGAAAGGAGCAGTACTTC. It translates to CASRQGARKEQYF.

The CDR3 spells CASSLGQGGNIQYF. The CDR3 region has the DNA TGTGCCAGCAGCTTGGGACAGGGAGGAAACATTCAGTACTTC. The chain employs TRBV5-8 and TRBJ2-4; the D gene is possibly TRBD1 (7 bases). Germline V CDR1 and CDR2: SGHTS, YDEGEE. V was pared by 0 bases and J by 6 bases, with 10 bases between. This CDR3 comprises 14 residues.

The chain combines TRBV27 with TRBJ1-4, with TRBD1 as a possible D gene (6 bases). V was pared by 0 bases and J by 6 bases, with 11 bases between. This CDR3 region has 15 residues. From germline, CDR1 is MNHEY and CDR2 SMNVEV (reference sequence). For the CDR3, the DNA is TGTGCCAGCAGTTTATCGCTGGGGGCTGATGAAAAACTGTTTTTT. Protein: CASSLSLGADEKLFF.

The chain carries TRBV25-1 and TRBJ2-7; no reliable D call. Germline V gene data show CDR1 as MGHDK and CDR2 as SYGVNS. The CDR3 runs 11 residues. The V end lost 3 bases, the J end lost 6 bases, and 6 bases lay between the germline ends. The CDR3 spells CASSERCEQYF. The CDR3 nucleotides read TGTGCCAGCAGTGAGAGGTGCGAGCAGTACTTC.

This sequence joins TRBV19 and TRBJ2-3; 9 nucleotides align to TRBD2. From germline, CDR1 is LNHDA and CDR2 SQIVND (reference sequence). The CDR3 spans 15 residues. V dropped 1 base and J dropped 6; count of bases not matched to a gene: 5. As DNA, the CDR3 is TGTGCCAGTAGTATAGTTAGCGGGAGTCTGGATACGCAGTATTTT. It yields the protein CASSIVSGSLDTQYF.

The chain links TRBV6-1 to TRBJ2-5; TRBD1 is a possible D gene (6 bases). With the DNA end fitting TRBJ2-7 better, the J assignment may be wrong. The CDR3 is made up of 13 amino acids. Germline loops: CDR1 MNHNS, CDR2 SASEGT. The CDR3 sequence is CASRQGYSYEQYF. CDR3 DNA: TGTGCCAGCAGGCAGGGGTACTCCTACGAGCAGTACTTC.

The V and J genes are TRBV30 and TRBJ1-1, with D maybe TRBD1 (6 bases). Germline-derived CDR1 and CDR2 are GTSNPN and SVGIG (reference sequence). Trimming pared 4 bases from V and 10 bases from J, leaving 22 bases between. This CDR3 is 14 amino acids long. CDR3 sequence: CAWNGGPFGEGAFF. The CDR3 nucleotides read TGTGCCTGGAACGGGGGGCCTTTCGGAGAAGGAGCTTTCTTT.

The chain carries TRBV27 and TRBJ2-6, with 9 bases aligning to TRBD1. Per germline, CDR1 MNHEY and CDR2 SMNVEV (reference sequence). Losses at the gene ends were 8 bases for V and 0 bases for J; bases not matched to a gene: 2. The CDR3 totals 15 residues. The CDR3 nucleotides are TGTGCCAGCGGGACAGGGCCCTCTGGGGCCAACGTCCTGACTTTC. It codes for CASGTGPSGANVLTF.

The rearrangement joins TRBV30 to TRBJ2-4, with D perhaps TRBD2 (6 bases). Trimming stripped 2 bases from V and 2 bases from J, with 16 bases between. Germline V CDR1 and CDR2: GTSNPN, SVGIG (reference sequence). CDR3 length: 16 residues. The CDR3 loop is CAWSSATRSSKNIQYF. CDR3 bases: TGTGCCTGGAGTTCAGCGACTAGATCGTCCAAAAACATTCAGTACTTC.

The CDR3 here is CASSLLAGVNTGELFF. The CDR3 DNA reads as TGTGCCAGCAGCTTACTAGCGGGAGTCAACACCGGGGAGCTGTTTTTT. This chain links TRBV5-5 with TRBJ2-2; 11 bases agree with TRBD2. The ends lost 2 bases at V and 2 bases at J; junction bases unmatched: 2. The CDR3 totals 16 residues. Germline V CDR1 and CDR2: SGHKS, YYEKEE (reference sequence).